This T cell receptor beta chain was found in a study of patients and donors after allogeneic stem cell transplantation. The CDR3 is 14 residues long. TCRdb passed the RT-PCR reads through MiXCR, listing each CDR3 protein once. The table includes approximately 200,000 distinct CDR3 sequences, roughly 38% detected once. The gene calls are TRBV21-1 and TRBJ1-4; the D call of TRBD1 is as the table states it, not checked on the DNA. TRBV21-1 constitutes a pseudogene. The sequencing input was blood, either unsorted or a sorted T cell fraction (not recorded which). This sequence was found in a human donor who was either an allogeneic HSCT recipient or a stem cell or donor lymphocyte infusion donor (not recorded which). It is not recorded whose cells these are; they may come from a transplant donor. CDR3 loop: CASSMPGQGQKLFF. In DNA, the CDR3 is TGTGCCAGCAGCATGCCGGGACAGGGCCAAAAACTGTTTTTT.